These T cell receptor beta chains were read from a single sample in a study of T-cell reconstitution after alpha-beta-depleted transplantation in children. TCRdb called the PCR reads again in MiXCR, with one record for every CDR3 protein. Among around 680,000 distinct CDR3 sequences listed, roughly 17% were seen once. The sequences come from PBMCs from the stem cell graft donor, collected from the stem cell graft. The receptor set was obtained from a human donor who donated a stem cell graft to a child with acute myeloid leukemia. CDR3s include the opening cysteine and the closing phenylalanine or tryptophan. The order of the fields is D gene, clone size, J gene, CDR3 length, V gene, CDR3 DNA, CDR3 protein. The D gene is left open where the match is weak. Size values are once, few and many counts, or a class for expanded clones, and some rows have none.

d_call: -; clone_size: -; j_call: TRBJ2-7; cdr3_length: 14; v_call: TRBV11-2; cdr3_nt: TGTGCCAGCAGCTTAGATCCGGGCAGATACGAGCAGTACTTC; cdr3_aa: CASSLDPGRYEQYF
d_call: -; clone_size: few; j_call: TRBJ2-7; cdr3_length: 11; v_call: TRBV2; cdr3_nt: TGTGCCAGCAATTGGGTGAACGAGCAGTACTTC; cdr3_aa: CASNWVNEQYF
d_call: -; clone_size: many; j_call: TRBJ1-1; cdr3_length: 12; v_call: TRBV20-1; cdr3_nt: TGCAGTGCGGCGGGGCAGGGGACTGAAGCTTTCTTT; cdr3_aa: CSAAGQGTEAFF
d_call: -; clone_size: few; j_call: TRBJ1-1; cdr3_length: 18; v_call: TRBV6-5; cdr3_nt: TGTGCCAGCAGTTACTCACTGAGAAGTGTTGGGGGGCTCACTGAAGCTTTCTTT; cdr3_aa: CASSYSLRSVGGLTEAFF
d_call: TRBD2; clone_size: -; j_call: TRBJ2-1; cdr3_length: 15; v_call: TRBV20-1; cdr3_nt: TGCAGTGCCCCTCCGGGACTAGGGCCTGACAATGAGCAGTTCTTC; cdr3_aa: CSAPPGLGPDNEQFF
d_call: -; clone_size: few; j_call: TRBJ2-1; cdr3_length: 12; v_call: TRBV7-8; cdr3_nt: TGTGCCAGCAGCTTAGGACGGACTTATCAGTTCTTC; cdr3_aa: CASSLGRTYQFF
d_call: -; clone_size: many; j_call: TRBJ2-1; cdr3_length: 14; v_call: TRBV5-1; cdr3_nt: TGCGCCAGCAGCTCGGGGATGGGTAACAATGAGCAGTTCTTC; cdr3_aa: CASSSGMGNNEQFF
d_call: -; clone_size: many; j_call: TRBJ2-6; cdr3_length: 15; v_call: TRBV20-1; cdr3_nt: TGCAGTGCTAGAGATCGGCCCTCTGGGGCCAACGTCCTGACTTTC; cdr3_aa: CSARDRPSGANVLTF
d_call: -; clone_size: few; j_call: TRBJ1-1; cdr3_length: 13; v_call: TRBV6-4; cdr3_nt: TGTGCCAGCAAGAGACGTCAGAACACTGAAGCTTTCTTT; cdr3_aa: CASKRRQNTEAFF
d_call: -; clone_size: -; j_call: TRBJ2-7; cdr3_length: 16; v_call: TRBV6-2/TRBV6-3; cdr3_nt: TGTGCCACGCTCGGGGGCACCACAGACTTCTCCTACGAGCAGTACTTC; cdr3_aa: CATLGGTTDFSYEQYF
d_call: -; clone_size: -; j_call: TRBJ2-1; cdr3_length: 12; v_call: TRBV28; cdr3_nt: TGTGCCAGCAGGGTGGCAAATAATGAGCAGTTCTTC; cdr3_aa: CASRVANNEQFF
d_call: -; clone_size: many; j_call: TRBJ2-2; cdr3_length: 12; v_call: TRBV29-1; cdr3_nt: TGCAGCGGCGGACGGGGCACCGGGGAGCTGTTTTTT; cdr3_aa: CSGGRGTGELFF
d_call: -; clone_size: many; j_call: TRBJ2-1; cdr3_length: 17; v_call: TRBV12-3/TRBV12-4; cdr3_nt: TGTGCCAGCAGTTTACTACGTGCGGGGGCCTCCTACAATGAGCAGTTCTTC; cdr3_aa: CASSLLRAGASYNEQFF
d_call: -; clone_size: -; j_call: TRBJ2-5; cdr3_length: 12; v_call: TRBV11-2; cdr3_nt: TGTGCCAGCAGCCCTTGGCAAGAGACCCAGTACTTC; cdr3_aa: CASSPWQETQYF
d_call: TRBD2; clone_size: -; j_call: TRBJ2-3; cdr3_length: 16; v_call: TRBV20-1; cdr3_nt: TGCAGTGCGGAGGCTGAGGGCGGGGGGAGCACAGATACGCAGTATTTT; cdr3_aa: CSAEAEGGGSTDTQYF
d_call: TRBD1; clone_size: few; j_call: TRBJ1-1; cdr3_length: 15; v_call: TRBV5-1; cdr3_nt: TGCGCCAGCAGCGGGGGGACAGGGAGATTCACTGAAGCTTTCTTT; cdr3_aa: CASSGGTGRFTEAFF
d_call: -; clone_size: -; j_call: TRBJ2-7; cdr3_length: 13; v_call: TRBV10-3; cdr3_nt: TGTGCCATCACTGAGGATAATCTGGACGAGCAGTACTTC; cdr3_aa: CAITEDNLDEQYF
d_call: -; clone_size: many; j_call: TRBJ1-5; cdr3_length: 13; v_call: TRBV6-1; cdr3_nt: TGTGCCAGCAGATTGGAGCCCCATCAGCCCCAGCATTTT; cdr3_aa: CASRLEPHQPQHF
d_call: -; clone_size: -; j_call: TRBJ2-7; cdr3_length: 15; v_call: TRBV12-3/TRBV12-4; cdr3_nt: TGTGCCAGCAGTTTAGGGACACCTACCTCCTACGAGCAGTACTTC; cdr3_aa: CASSLGTPTSYEQYF
d_call: -; clone_size: -; j_call: TRBJ1-1; cdr3_length: 14; v_call: TRBV12-3/TRBV12-4; cdr3_nt: TGTGCCAGCAGCGCCGGGGAAGGGAGCACTGAAGCTTTCTTT; cdr3_aa: CASSAGEGSTEAFF
d_call: -; clone_size: -; j_call: TRBJ2-4; cdr3_length: 13; v_call: TRBV12-3/TRBV12-4; cdr3_nt: TGTGCCAGCAACGCGGGAGCCAAAAACATTCAGTACTTC; cdr3_aa: CASNAGAKNIQYF
d_call: -; clone_size: few; j_call: TRBJ2-1; cdr3_length: 14; v_call: TRBV5-1; cdr3_nt: TGCGCCAGCAGCTTATACCAGGGGATCGATGAGCAGTTCTTC; cdr3_aa: CASSLYQGIDEQFF
d_call: TRBD1; clone_size: few; j_call: TRBJ2-4; cdr3_length: 16; v_call: TRBV7-2; cdr3_nt: TGTGCCAGCAGCCTAATCGGATCAGGGGGCCAAAACATTCAGTACTTC; cdr3_aa: CASSLIGSGGQNIQYF
d_call: -; clone_size: -; j_call: TRBJ1-5; cdr3_length: 15; v_call: TRBV7-9; cdr3_nt: TGTGCCAGCAGCCAAACCACAGATAGCAATCAGCCCCAGCATTTT; cdr3_aa: CASSQTTDSNQPQHF
d_call: -; clone_size: many; j_call: TRBJ2-3; cdr3_length: 13; v_call: TRBV11-2; cdr3_nt: TGTGCCAGCAGCTTTAACGTCGCAGATACGCAGTATTTT; cdr3_aa: CASSFNVADTQYF
d_call: -; clone_size: -; j_call: TRBJ1-3; cdr3_length: 15; v_call: TRBV7-9; cdr3_nt: TGTGCCAGCAGCTTAACGGGGCTGACTGGAAACACCATATATTTT; cdr3_aa: CASSLTGLTGNTIYF
d_call: TRBD1; clone_size: -; j_call: TRBJ1-5; cdr3_length: 15; v_call: TRBV20-1; cdr3_nt: TGCAGTGCTAGGAAAGGGACAGAAAGTTTTCGGCCCCAGCATTTT; cdr3_aa: CSARKGTESFRPQHF
d_call: TRBD1; clone_size: -; j_call: TRBJ2-1; cdr3_length: 15; v_call: TRBV7-3; cdr3_nt: TGTGCCAGCGGAATTGGGACAGGGGGAGGCAATGAGCAGTTCTTC; cdr3_aa: CASGIGTGGGNEQFF
d_call: TRBD1; clone_size: many; j_call: TRBJ2-5; cdr3_length: 12; v_call: TRBV20-1; cdr3_nt: TGCAGTGCTAGACCGACAGGGGAGACCCAGTACTTC; cdr3_aa: CSARPTGETQYF
d_call: TRBD1; clone_size: -; j_call: TRBJ1-5; cdr3_length: 15; v_call: TRBV12-3/TRBV12-4; cdr3_nt: TGTGCCAGCGTCTCGACAGGGGGTGTCAATCAGCCCCAGCATTTT; cdr3_aa: CASVSTGGVNQPQHF
d_call: TRBD2; clone_size: many; j_call: TRBJ2-1; cdr3_length: 15; v_call: TRBV20-1; cdr3_nt: TGCAGTGCTAGGGCGAGCGGGGGGATAACGAATGAGCAGTTCTTC; cdr3_aa: CSARASGGITNEQFF
d_call: -; clone_size: few; j_call: TRBJ2-2; cdr3_length: 16; v_call: TRBV11-2; cdr3_nt: TGTGCCAGCACCCCTGGGGGCTCCGCGAACACCGGGGAGCTGTTTTTT; cdr3_aa: CASTPGGSANTGELFF
d_call: -; clone_size: many; j_call: TRBJ2-3; cdr3_length: 12; v_call: TRBV29-1; cdr3_nt: TGCAGCGTTGGCCGGGGTCCAGATACGCAGTATTTT; cdr3_aa: CSVGRGPDTQYF
d_call: -; clone_size: many; j_call: TRBJ1-6; cdr3_length: 13; v_call: TRBV20-1; cdr3_nt: TGCAGTGCTAGGTTGGGAATTAATTCACCCCTCCACTTT; cdr3_aa: CSARLGINSPLHF
d_call: -; clone_size: -; j_call: TRBJ1-5; cdr3_length: 13; v_call: TRBV5-5; cdr3_nt: TGTGCCAGCAGCTTCCTTCTCAATCAGCCCCAGCATTTT; cdr3_aa: CASSFLLNQPQHF
d_call: TRBD1; clone_size: many; j_call: TRBJ2-2; cdr3_length: 15; v_call: TRBV15; cdr3_nt: TGTGCCACCAGTCGGACAGGGGCTATAGGCGGGGAGCTGTTTTTT; cdr3_aa: CATSRTGAIGGELFF
d_call: -; clone_size: -; j_call: TRBJ2-1; cdr3_length: 14; v_call: TRBV5-1; cdr3_nt: TGCGCCAGCAGAGAGCGGAGCCCATACAATGAGCAGTTCTTC; cdr3_aa: CASRERSPYNEQFF
d_call: -; clone_size: few; j_call: TRBJ2-3; cdr3_length: 15; v_call: TRBV7-2; cdr3_nt: TGTGCCAGCAGAGGTCTGACAGGGAGGGTGGACACGCAGTATTTT; cdr3_aa: CASRGLTGRVDTQYF
d_call: -; clone_size: many; j_call: TRBJ1-6; cdr3_length: 15; v_call: TRBV12-3/TRBV12-4; cdr3_nt: TGTGCCAGCAGTTTCGGGGGGTCCTATAATTCACCCCTCCACTTT; cdr3_aa: CASSFGGSYNSPLHF
d_call: -; clone_size: many; j_call: TRBJ2-7; cdr3_length: 15; v_call: TRBV29-1; cdr3_nt: TGCAGCGTTGAAGAGGGGGGTGTCTCCCCCTACGAGCAGTACTTC; cdr3_aa: CSVEEGGVSPYEQYF
d_call: TRBD1; clone_size: many; j_call: TRBJ1-2; cdr3_length: 16; v_call: TRBV7-2; cdr3_nt: TGTGCCAGCAGCTTAGCGGCGACAGGGGGCTACTATGGCTACACCTTC; cdr3_aa: CASSLAATGGYYGYTF
d_call: -; clone_size: many; j_call: TRBJ1-1; cdr3_length: 16; v_call: TRBV20-1; cdr3_nt: TGCAGTGCTCAACCACCCGAGGCAGGGGCCAGAACTGAAGCTTTCTTT; cdr3_aa: CSAQPPEAGARTEAFF
d_call: -; clone_size: -; j_call: TRBJ2-1; cdr3_length: 13; v_call: TRBV6-1; cdr3_nt: TGTGCCAGCCTGAGAGAGGGGTACAATGAGCAGTTCTTC; cdr3_aa: CASLREGYNEQFF
d_call: TRBD1; clone_size: few; j_call: TRBJ1-2; cdr3_length: 14; v_call: TRBV25-1; cdr3_nt: TGTGCCAGCAGTGAACTTCAGGGGGGGATTGGCTACACCTTC; cdr3_aa: CASSELQGGIGYTF
d_call: -; clone_size: many; j_call: TRBJ1-1; cdr3_length: 12; v_call: TRBV7-9; cdr3_nt: TGTGCCAGCAGCTTGGTAGACACTGAAGCTTTCTTT; cdr3_aa: CASSLVDTEAFF
d_call: -; clone_size: few; j_call: TRBJ1-3; cdr3_length: 14; v_call: TRBV10-3; cdr3_nt: TGTGCCATCAGTGAGCTGACGGACGGAAACACCATATATTTT; cdr3_aa: CAISELTDGNTIYF
d_call: -; clone_size: -; j_call: TRBJ2-1; cdr3_length: 15; v_call: TRBV4-2; cdr3_nt: TGTGCCAGCAGCCTAAAGGGGACCTCCTACAATGAGCAGTTCTTC; cdr3_aa: CASSLKGTSYNEQFF
d_call: -; clone_size: few; j_call: TRBJ1-2; cdr3_length: 14; v_call: TRBV20-1; cdr3_nt: TGCAGTGCGGGCGAAACAGGGAGCTTCTATGGCTACACCTTC; cdr3_aa: CSAGETGSFYGYTF